These T cell receptor beta chains were read from a single sample in a study of beta chain features in type 1 diabetes. Clones were sequenced by immunoSEQ multiplex PCR, and TCRdb holds only the in-frame ones, with some missing. The data show around 240,000 clones, roughly two thirds seen once. Source material: naive CD4+ T cells from blood. These receptors were obtained from a man aged 25 to 40 in good health. CDR3s include the opening cysteine and the closing phenylalanine or tryptophan. The D gene is left open where the match is weak. Clone sizes are given selectively: once, few, many, or a class where the clone is expanded.

v_gene,abundance,d_gene,j_gene,CDR3nt,CDR3aa
TRBV6-1,-,-,TRBJ2-1,TGTGCCAGCAGTCGCGCGGGATATGAGCAGTTCTTC,CASSRAGYEQFF
TRBV5-4,-,-,TRBJ2-7,TGTGCCAGCAGCCCCAACCCGGGGCTGTACGGCTACGAGCAGTACTTC,CASSPNPGLYGYEQYF
TRBV2,-,TRBD1,TRBJ2-7,TGTGCCAGCAGTGAAGGGCAGGGGGCCCCCTACGAGCAGTACTTC,CASSEGQGAPYEQYF
TRBV11-2,-,TRBD1,TRBJ2-7,TGTGCCAGCAGCTCGGGACAGTCCTACGAGCAGTACTTC,CASSSGQSYEQYF
TRBV6-6,-,-,TRBJ1-5,TGTGCCAGCAGTTACTCGGGGCAGGGTGGGCAGCCCCAGCATTTT,CASSYSGQGGQPQHF
TRBV10-3,-,TRBD2,TRBJ2-7,TGTGCCATCAGTGAGCCAAGCGGGAGAGGCGAGCAGTACTTC,CAISEPSGRGEQYF
TRBV14,-,-,TRBJ2-5,TGTGCCAGCAGCCAGGGGGCCCGGGAGACCCAGTACTTC,CASSQGARETQYF
TRBV21-1,-,-,TRBJ2-1,TGTGCCAGCAGCAAAGCGTCTAGCGGGGGCTGTGATGAGCAGTTCTTC,CASSKASSGGCDEQFF
TRBV7-2,-,TRBD1,TRBJ2-7,TGTGCCAGCAGCCAACAGGGGAGCTCCTACGAGCAGTACTTC,CASSQQGSSYEQYF
TRBV7-2,-,-,TRBJ1-2,TGTGCCAGCAGCTTATTAGGAGGAGCTAACTATGGCTACACCTTC,CASSLLGGANYGYTF
TRBV20-1,-,-,TRBJ1-1,TGCAGTGCTAGAAGCGTGACGGCTTTCTTT,CSARSVTAFF
TRBV29-1,-,-,TRBJ1-4,TGCAGCGTTCTGAGAGATGCTAATGAAAAACTGTTTTTT,CSVLRDANEKLFF
TRBV30,-,TRBD2,TRBJ2-3,TGTGCCTGGAGTATGGCTAGCGGTATCACAGATACGCAGTATTTT,CAWSMASGITDTQYF
TRBV15,-,-,TRBJ2-3,TGTGCCACCAGCAGAGATCTGGTGGATACGCAGTATTTT,CATSRDLVDTQYF
TRBV23-1,-,-,TRBJ2-3,TGCGCCAGCAGTCAACAGGACGGTGAGGAAGCAGATACGCAGTATTTT,CASSQQDGEEADTQYF
TRBV4-2,-,-,TRBJ1-1,TGTGCCAGCAGCCAAGGGACACTCATGAACACTGAAGCTTTCTTT,CASSQGTLMNTEAFF
TRBV29-1,-,-,TRBJ2-3,TGCAGCGTTCAGCCCCCGGGACGACGGGCAGATACGCAGTATTTT,CSVQPPGRRADTQYF
TRBV10-3,-,-,TRBJ2-1,TGTGCCATCAGTGGGGGGGCCAACAATGAGCAGTTCTTC,CAISGGANNEQFF
TRBV28,-,TRBD2,TRBJ2-5,TGTGCCAGCAGTGGGGGACTAGCGGGAATGGAGACCCAGTACTTC,CASSGGLAGMETQYF
TRBV29-1,-,-,TRBJ2-7,TGCAGCGTTAGAGGGACTCTTACCTACGAGCAGTACTTC,CSVRGTLTYEQYF
TRBV25-1,-,TRBD1,TRBJ1-5,TGTGCCAGCAGTGGACAGGGCGGTCAGCCCCAGCATTTT,CASSGQGGQPQHF
TRBV25-1,few,-,TRBJ2-3,TGTGCCAGCAGTGAATATCAGGGGACTAGCACAGATACGCAGTATTTT,CASSEYQGTSTDTQYF
TRBV29-1,-,-,TRBJ2-5,TGCAGCGTCATCCGGGACCTTCGAGAGACCCAGTACTTC,CSVIRDLRETQYF
TRBV29-1,-,TRBD2,TRBJ2-1,TGCAGCGCCACCCCCAAAACCGGGACTAACAATGAGCAGTTCTTC,CSATPKTGTNNEQFF
TRBV28,-,TRBD1,TRBJ2-3,TGTGCCAGCAGTCCCGGGACAGGCCGGAGGACAGATACGCAGTATTTT,CASSPGTGRRTDTQYF